The entry below describes one TCR beta chain. CDR1 is SGDLS and CDR2 is YYNGEE in the germline V gene. V lost 4 bases and J lost 5, with 15 bases in between. This CDR3 region has 14 residues. Depths of 1 in 200,000 to 1 in 1 million T cells were the sequencing target. TCRdb's table, derived via immunoSEQ multiplex PCR, lists solely in-frame clones and lacks some. The sample comprises 150,000 to 250,000 clones, 72% of which are singletons, and roughly 13% rests with the top ten. These data originate in a study of cytotoxic CD8 clonotypes in ibrutinib-treated CLL. Library input was around 1.9 micrograms of DNA from cryopreserved PBMCs.

Source: PBMCs, taken after 24 months of ibrutinib treatment. The TCR was taken from a human donor with chronic lymphocytic leukemia. The rearrangement uses TRBV9 and TRBJ2-5; D possibly corresponds to TRBD1 (6 bases). The CDR3 here is CASSLTGSGETQYF. The CDR3 nucleotides read TGTGCCAGCAGCCTTACAGGGTCGGGGGAGACCCAGTACTTC.